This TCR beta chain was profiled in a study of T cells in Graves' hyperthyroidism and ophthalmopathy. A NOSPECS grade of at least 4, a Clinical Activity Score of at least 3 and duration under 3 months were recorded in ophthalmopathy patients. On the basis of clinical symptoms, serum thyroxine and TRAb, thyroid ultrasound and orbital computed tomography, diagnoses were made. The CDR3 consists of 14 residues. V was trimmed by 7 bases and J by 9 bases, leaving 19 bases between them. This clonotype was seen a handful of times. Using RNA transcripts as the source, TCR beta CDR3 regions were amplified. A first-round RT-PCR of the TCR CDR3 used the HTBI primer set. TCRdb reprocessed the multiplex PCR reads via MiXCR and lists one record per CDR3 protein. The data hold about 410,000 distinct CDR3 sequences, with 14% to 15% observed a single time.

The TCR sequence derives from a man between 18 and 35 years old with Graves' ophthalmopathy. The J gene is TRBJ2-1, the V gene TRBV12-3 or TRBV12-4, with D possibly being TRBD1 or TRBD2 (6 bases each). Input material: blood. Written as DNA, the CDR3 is TGTGCCAGCACCCTCAGGGGAGGTAACGGTGAGCAGTTCTTC. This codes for CASTLRGGNGEQFF.